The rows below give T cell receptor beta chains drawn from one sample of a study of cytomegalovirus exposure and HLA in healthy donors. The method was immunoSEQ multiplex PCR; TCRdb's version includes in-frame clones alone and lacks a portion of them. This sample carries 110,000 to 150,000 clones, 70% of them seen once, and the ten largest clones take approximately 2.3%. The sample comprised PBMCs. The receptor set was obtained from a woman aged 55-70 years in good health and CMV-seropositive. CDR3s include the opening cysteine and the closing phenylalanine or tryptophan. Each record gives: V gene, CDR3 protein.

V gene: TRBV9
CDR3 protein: CASSVGVTGNEQFF

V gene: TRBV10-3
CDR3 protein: CAISESRFHYGYTF

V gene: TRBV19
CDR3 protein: CASSIREGYGYTF

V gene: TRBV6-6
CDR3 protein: CASSLLGGEQFF

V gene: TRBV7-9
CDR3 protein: CASSNWTGNQPQHF

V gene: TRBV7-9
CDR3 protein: CASSLVGVPVWEQYF

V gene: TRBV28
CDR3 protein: CASFPPAGTGSQETQYF

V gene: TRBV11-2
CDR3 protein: CASSLGPGQGSYNEQFF

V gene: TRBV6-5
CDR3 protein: CASSYIRGYNSPLHF

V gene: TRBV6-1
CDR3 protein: CASRDRAMGDTF

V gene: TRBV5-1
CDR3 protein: CASRATGLAGVLNEQFF

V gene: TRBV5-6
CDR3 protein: CASSLGQLSSGNTIYF

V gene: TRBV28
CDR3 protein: CASSRSDRVSYGYTF

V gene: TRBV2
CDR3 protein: CASTFVNTEAFF

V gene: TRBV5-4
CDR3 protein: CASSLGGRVRETQYF

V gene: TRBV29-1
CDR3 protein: CSVEWETGYQETQYF

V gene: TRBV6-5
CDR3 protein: CASSRDTTTTYEQYF

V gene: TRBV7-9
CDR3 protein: CASSAGTLNTEAFF

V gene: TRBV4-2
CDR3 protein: CASSPGDRGLFMNTEAFF

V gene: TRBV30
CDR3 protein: CAWSVPGVLNTEAFF

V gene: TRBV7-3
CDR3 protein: CASSKRGASGELFF

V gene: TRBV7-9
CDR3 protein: CASSSTGAGTEAFF

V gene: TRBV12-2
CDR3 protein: CASRLEVWGDKNIQYF

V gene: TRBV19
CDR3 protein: CASSPGLPSQPQHF

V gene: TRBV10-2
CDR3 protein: CASSESRLGELFF

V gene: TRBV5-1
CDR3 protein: CASSSGGGEEKLFF

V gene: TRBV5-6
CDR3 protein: CASSASGTGVIIQYF

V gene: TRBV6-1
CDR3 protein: CASSARRLAGGSGEQFF

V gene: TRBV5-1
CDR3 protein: CASSLSGTGDTDTQYF

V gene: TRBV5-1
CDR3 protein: CASSLARGQGGEQFF

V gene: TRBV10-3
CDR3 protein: CAISGREGNGYGYTF

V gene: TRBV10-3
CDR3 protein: CAIKNNSYEQYF

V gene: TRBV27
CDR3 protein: CASRSRGGAWEKLFF

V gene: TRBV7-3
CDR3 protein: CASSQSQATGELFF

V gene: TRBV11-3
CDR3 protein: CASSFTRRETQYF

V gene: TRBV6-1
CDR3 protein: CASRGRTGTYEQYF

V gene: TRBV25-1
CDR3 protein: CASGLVEAQHF

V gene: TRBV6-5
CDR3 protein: CASSPPGGEQFF

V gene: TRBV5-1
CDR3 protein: CASSNDPTGGYGYTF

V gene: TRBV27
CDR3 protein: CASRRSGVIYEQYF

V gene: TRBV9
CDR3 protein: CASSVALGLNTEAFF

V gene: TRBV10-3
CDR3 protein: CAIRLGTSSEQYF

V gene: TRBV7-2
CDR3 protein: CASSSRGQDTEAFF

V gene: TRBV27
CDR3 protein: CASSPVRSNYGYTF

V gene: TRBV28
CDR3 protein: CASTNRGGQGDTQYF

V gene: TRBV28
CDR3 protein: CASTPGGPNTEAFF

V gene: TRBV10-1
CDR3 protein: CASSPGLAGTGELFF

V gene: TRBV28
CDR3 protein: CASHFKLNQPQHF

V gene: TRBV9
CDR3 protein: CASSVLAAGWDEQYF

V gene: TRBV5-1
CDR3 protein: CASSVTTLNTEAFF

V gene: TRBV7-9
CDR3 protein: CASSLASGRNTGELFF

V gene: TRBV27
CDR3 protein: CASKRRQEHGYTF